This TCR beta chain came from a study of early T cells in non-severe SARS-CoV-2 infection. The wider study: Sequenced bulk RNA came from whole blood that was unsorted, and chains were unpaired. Findings and caveats of the study: Missing private and CD4 specificities, VDJdb matching favored anti-spike CD8 responses.

CDR3 size: 17 residues. CDR1 is LNHNV and CDR2 is YYDKDF in the germline V gene (reference sequence). The junction had 10 bases not matched to a gene; V was cut back by 1 base and J by 4 bases. Individual cDNA molecules were tagged with unique molecular identifiers, the study reported. TCRdb passed the 5' RACE reads through MiXCR, listing each CDR3 protein once. The sample has approximately 64,000 distinct CDR3 sequences; roughly a sixth are singletons. This clonotype came up many times. Antigen specificity is unknown. The sequenced sample was whole blood, obtained at baseline. This TCR was sampled from an adult who was a healthcare worker with PCR-confirmed SARS-CoV-2 infection or an uninfected control (not recorded which). The J gene is TRBJ1-2, the V gene TRBV15, with 9 bases aligning to TRBD1. Written as DNA, the CDR3 is TGTGCCACCAGCAGAGTTCCACAGGGGGCTTTCGGCTATGGCTACACCTTC. Translation gives CATSRVPQGAFGYGYTF. Full variable domain (rest looked up from reference TRBV15 and TRBJ1-2): DAMVIQNPRYQVTQFGKPVTLSCSQTLNHNVMYWYQQKSSQAPKLLFHYYDKDFNNEADTPDNFQSRRPNTSFCFLDIRSPGLGDTAMYLCATSRVPQGAFGYGYTFGSGTRLTVV.